The text below deals with one TCR beta chain. Its antigen is currently unknown. Data came from immunoSEQ multiplex PCR; TCRdb stores just in-frame clones and leaves some out. The sample holds about 2 million clones, 85% to 95% seen once. This entry is derived from a study of shared clonotypes between healthy human individuals. Study-wide points: Naive subsets typically showed greater estimated richness than memory subsets. Among non-shared clonotypes, generation probabilities were lower than among those shared by all four donors.

V was clipped by 7 bases and J by 2 bases; unmatched bases: 6. Germline values: CDR1 MNHNS, CDR2 SASEGT. The CDR3 runs 14 residues. The chain recombines TRBV6-1 with TRBJ2-3; 7 nucleotides line up with TRBD2. The TCR comes from a man aged 18-30 years in good health. Sequencing was performed on naive CD4+ T cells sorted from blood. Subset: CD45RA+ positively selected. In nucleotides, the CDR3 is TGTGCCAGCACGGACGGGGGGTACACAGATACGCAGTATTTT. It encodes CASTDGGYTDTQYF.